One T cell receptor beta chain is described in this entry. These data come from a study of blood T cell repertoires in COVID-19. Looking at the study overall: Italy, Spain and the United States were the sources of the convalescent and acute COVID-19 samples. Sample material is recorded as cDNA or gDNA derived from T cells, B-cell-depleted T cells, or PBMCs.

Source study methods: Estimation of nucleated cell counts relied on the amplification of reference gene primers. Sequencing used immunoSEQ multiplex PCR; TCRdb keeps in-frame clones, though not all of them. V and J calls and clone size follow that table, whereas D and trimming were derived from the DNA. The sample lists approximately 50,000 clones; about 76% were seen once. The CDR3 totals 15 residues. Germline CDR1 MNHEY, CDR2 SMNVEV (reference sequence). V dropped 8 bases and J dropped 6; count of bases not matched to a gene: 15. The V gene is TRBV27, the J gene TRBJ1-2; 7 bases fit TRBD1. The sample taken for sequencing was peripheral blood. This TCR derives from a man in his sixties or seventies with active or convalescent COVID-19. The CDR3 nucleotides read TGTGCCAGCCGGACAGGACATTACTTTGGGGATGGCTACACCTTC. Amino acids: CASRTGHYFGDGYTF.